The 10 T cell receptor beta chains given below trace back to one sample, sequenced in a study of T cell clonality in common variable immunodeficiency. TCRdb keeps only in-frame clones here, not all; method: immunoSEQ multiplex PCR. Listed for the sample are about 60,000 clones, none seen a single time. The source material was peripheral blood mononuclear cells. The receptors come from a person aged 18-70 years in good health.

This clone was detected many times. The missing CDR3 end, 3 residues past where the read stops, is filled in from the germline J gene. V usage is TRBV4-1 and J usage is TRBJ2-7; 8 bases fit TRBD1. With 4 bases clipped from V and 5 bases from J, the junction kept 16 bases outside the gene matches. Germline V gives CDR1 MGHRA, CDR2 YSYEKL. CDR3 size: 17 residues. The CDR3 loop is CASSLKVYGTGVHEQYF. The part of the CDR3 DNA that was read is TGCGCCAGCAGCCTTAAAGTCTACGGGACAGGCGTTCACGAG.

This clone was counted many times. CDR3 DNA, as far as it was read: TGTGCCAGCAGCTTCGGCCTAGCTTTCACAGATACG. Its protein is CASSFGLAFTDT. The whole CDR3 sequence is CASSFGLAFTDTQYF. The rearrangement uses TRBV11-2 and TRBJ2-3, with a tentative D call TRBD2 (5 bases). Sequencing ends 3 residues short of the CDR3 end; the germline J gene provides the rest. This CDR3 is built from 15 residues. Germline V gene lookup returns CDR1 SGHAT and CDR2 FQNNGV. V was clipped by 3 bases and J by 2 bases, with 12 bases between them.

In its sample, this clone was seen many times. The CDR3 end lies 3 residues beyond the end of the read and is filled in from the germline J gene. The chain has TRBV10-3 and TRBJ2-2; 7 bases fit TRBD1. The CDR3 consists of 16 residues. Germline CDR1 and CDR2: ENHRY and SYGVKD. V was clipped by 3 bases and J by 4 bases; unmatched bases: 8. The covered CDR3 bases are TGTGCCATCAGTGAAACAAACAGGGGTGGCACCGGGGAG. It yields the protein CAISETNRGGTGE. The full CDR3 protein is CAISETNRGGTGELFF.

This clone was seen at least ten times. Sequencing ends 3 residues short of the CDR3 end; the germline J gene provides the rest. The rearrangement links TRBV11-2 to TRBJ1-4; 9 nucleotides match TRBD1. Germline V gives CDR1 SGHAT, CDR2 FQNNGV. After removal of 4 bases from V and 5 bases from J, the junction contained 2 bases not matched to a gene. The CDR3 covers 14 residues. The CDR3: CASSSGQGNEKLFF. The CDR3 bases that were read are TGTGCCAGCAGCTCGGGACAGGGAAATGAAAAA. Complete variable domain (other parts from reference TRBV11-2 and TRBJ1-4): EAGVAQSPRYKIIEKRQSVAFWCNPISGHATLYWYQQILGQGPKLLIQFQNNGVVDDSQLPKDRFSAERLKGVDSTLKIQPAKLEDSAVYLCASSSGQGNEKLFFGSGTQLSVL.

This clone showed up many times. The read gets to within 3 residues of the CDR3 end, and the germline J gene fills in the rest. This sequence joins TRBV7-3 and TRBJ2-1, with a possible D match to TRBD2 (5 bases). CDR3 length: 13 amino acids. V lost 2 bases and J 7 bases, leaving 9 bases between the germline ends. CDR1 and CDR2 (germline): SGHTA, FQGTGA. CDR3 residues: CASSLAGSNEQFF. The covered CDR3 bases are TGTGCCAGCAGCTTAGCGGGTTCTAATGAG.

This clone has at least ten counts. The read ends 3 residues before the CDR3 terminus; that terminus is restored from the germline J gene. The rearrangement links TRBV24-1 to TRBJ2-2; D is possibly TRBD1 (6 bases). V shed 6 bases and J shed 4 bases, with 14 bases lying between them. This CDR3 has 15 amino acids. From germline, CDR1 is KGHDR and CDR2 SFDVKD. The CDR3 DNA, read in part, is TGTGCCACCAGTACAGGGATTAGTAGCACCGGGGAG. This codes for CATSTGISSTGE. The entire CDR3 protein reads CATSTGISSTGELFF.

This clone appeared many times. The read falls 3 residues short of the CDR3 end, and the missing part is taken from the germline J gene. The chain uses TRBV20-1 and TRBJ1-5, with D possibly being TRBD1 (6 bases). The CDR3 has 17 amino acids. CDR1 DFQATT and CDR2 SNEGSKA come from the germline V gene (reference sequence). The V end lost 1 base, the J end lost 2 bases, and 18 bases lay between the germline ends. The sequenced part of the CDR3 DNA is TGCAGTGCTAGAGGGACAGAAAAGGGAGTGGGCAATCAGCCC. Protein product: CSARGTEKGVGNQP. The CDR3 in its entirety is CSARGTEKGVGNQPQHF.

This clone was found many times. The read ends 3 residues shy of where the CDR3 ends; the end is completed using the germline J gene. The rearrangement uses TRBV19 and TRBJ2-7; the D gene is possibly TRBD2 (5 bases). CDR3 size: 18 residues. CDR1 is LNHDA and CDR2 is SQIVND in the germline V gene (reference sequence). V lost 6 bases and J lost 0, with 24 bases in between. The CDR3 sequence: CASSRLTSESGSSYEQYF. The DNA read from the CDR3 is TGTGCCAGTAGCCGACTAACCAGCGAGAGCGGCAGCTCCTACGAG.

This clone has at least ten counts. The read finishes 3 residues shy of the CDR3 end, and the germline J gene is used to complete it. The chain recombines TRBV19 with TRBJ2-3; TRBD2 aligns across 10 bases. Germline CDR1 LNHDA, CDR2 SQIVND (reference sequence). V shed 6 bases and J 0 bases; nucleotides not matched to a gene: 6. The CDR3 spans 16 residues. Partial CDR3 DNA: TGTGCCAGTAGCCCGGGACTAGCGACTAGCACAGATACG. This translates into CASSPGLATSTDT. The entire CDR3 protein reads CASSPGLATSTDTQYF. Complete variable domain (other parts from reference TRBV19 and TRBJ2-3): DGGITQSPKYLFRKEGQNVTLSCEQNLNHDAMYWYRQDPGQGLRLIYYSQIVNDFQKGDIAEGYSVSREKKESFPLTVTSAQKNPTAFYLCASSPGLATSTDTQYFGPGTRLTVL.

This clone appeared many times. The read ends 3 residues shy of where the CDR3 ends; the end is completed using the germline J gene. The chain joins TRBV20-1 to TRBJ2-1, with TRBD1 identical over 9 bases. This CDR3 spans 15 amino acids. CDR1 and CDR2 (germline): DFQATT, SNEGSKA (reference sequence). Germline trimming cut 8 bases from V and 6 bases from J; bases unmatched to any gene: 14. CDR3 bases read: TGCAGTACCTCAACAGGGGGCGGGGTCAGCAATGAG. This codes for CSTSTGGGVSNE. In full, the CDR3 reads CSTSTGGGVSNEQFF.